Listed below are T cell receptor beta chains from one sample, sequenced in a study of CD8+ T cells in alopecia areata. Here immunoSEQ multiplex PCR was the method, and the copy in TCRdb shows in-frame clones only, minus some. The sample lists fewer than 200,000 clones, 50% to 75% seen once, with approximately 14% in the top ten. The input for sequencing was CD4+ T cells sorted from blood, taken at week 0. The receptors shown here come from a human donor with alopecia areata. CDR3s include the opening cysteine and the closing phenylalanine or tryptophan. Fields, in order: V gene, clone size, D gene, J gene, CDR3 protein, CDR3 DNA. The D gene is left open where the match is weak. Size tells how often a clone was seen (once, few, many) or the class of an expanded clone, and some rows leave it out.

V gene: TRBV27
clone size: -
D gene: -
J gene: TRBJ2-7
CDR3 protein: CASSLRGPSGWSYEQYF
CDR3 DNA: TGTGCCAGCAGTTTAAGGGGGCCTAGCGGGTGGTCCTACGAGCAGTACTTC

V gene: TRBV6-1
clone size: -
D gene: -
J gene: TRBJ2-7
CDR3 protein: CASSVGYEQYF
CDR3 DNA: TGTGCCAGCAGTGTGGGGTACGAGCAGTACTTC

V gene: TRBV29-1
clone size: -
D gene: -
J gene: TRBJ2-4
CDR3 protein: CSVGLAGPRGDIQYF
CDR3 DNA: TGCAGCGTTGGATTAGCAGGGCCCCGTGGGGACATTCAGTACTTC

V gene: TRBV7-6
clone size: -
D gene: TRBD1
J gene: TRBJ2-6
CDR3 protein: CASSLAGQGTGANVLTF
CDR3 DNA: TGTGCCAGCAGCTTAGCGGGACAGGGGACTGGGGCCAACGTCCTGACTTTC

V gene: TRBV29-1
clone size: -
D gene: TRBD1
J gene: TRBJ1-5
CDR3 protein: CSVGTGGANQPQHF
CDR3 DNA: TGCAGCGTTGGGACAGGGGGCGCGAATCAGCCCCAGCATTTT

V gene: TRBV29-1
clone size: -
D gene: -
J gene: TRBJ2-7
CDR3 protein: CSVGQFYEQYF
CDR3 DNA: TGCAGCGTTGGACAATTCTACGAGCAGTACTTC

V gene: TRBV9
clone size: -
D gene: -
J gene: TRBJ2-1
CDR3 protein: CASSVSRTDEQFF
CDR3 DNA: TGTGCCAGCAGCGTCTCTCGAACGGATGAGCAGTTCTTC

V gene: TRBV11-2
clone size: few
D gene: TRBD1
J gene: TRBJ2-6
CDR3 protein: CASSLRDRRMAGANVLTF
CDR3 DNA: TGTGCCAGCAGCTTAAGGGACAGACGAATGGCTGGGGCCAACGTCCTGACTTTC

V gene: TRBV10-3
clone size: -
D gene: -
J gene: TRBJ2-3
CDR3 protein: CAISFRSGGTDTQYF
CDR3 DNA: TGTGCCATCAGTTTCCGAAGCGGAGGCACAGATACGCAGTATTTT

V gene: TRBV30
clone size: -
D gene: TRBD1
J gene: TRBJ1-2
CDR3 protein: CAWRTPGTGGGYTF
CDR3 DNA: TGTGCCTGGAGAACCCCCGGGACAGGGGGTGGCTACACCTTC

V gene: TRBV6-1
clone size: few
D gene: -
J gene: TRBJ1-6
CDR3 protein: CASSDSYNSPLHF
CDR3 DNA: TGTGCCAGCAGTGACAGTTATAATTCACCCCTCCACTTT

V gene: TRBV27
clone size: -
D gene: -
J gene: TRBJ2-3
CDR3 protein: CASSPLAGRDTQYF
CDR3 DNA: TGTGCCAGCAGTCCCCTGGCGGGGCGGGATACGCAGTATTTT

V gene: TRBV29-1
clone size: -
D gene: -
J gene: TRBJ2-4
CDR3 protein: CSVDRANIQYF
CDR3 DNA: TGCAGCGTTGATCGAGCAAACATTCAGTACTTC

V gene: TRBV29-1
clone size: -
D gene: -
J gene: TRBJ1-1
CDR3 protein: CSPVRHLNTEAFF
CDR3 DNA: TGCAGCCCTGTAAGGCACCTGAACACTGAAGCTTTCTTT

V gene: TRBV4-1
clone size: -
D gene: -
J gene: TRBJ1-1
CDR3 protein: CASSQENIGALAFF
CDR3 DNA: TGCGCCAGCAGCCAAGAAAACATCGGGGCTTTGGCTTTCTTT

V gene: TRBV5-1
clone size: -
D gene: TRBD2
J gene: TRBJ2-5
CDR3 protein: CASSSPGLGGETQYF
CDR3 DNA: TGCGCCAGCAGCTCACCGGGACTAGGTGGGGAGACCCAGTACTTC

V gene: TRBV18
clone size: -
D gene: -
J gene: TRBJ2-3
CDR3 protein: CASSPQSTDTQYF
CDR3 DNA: TGTGCCAGCTCCCCACAGAGCACAGATACGCAGTATTTT

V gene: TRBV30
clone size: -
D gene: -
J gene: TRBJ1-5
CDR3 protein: CAWSPGRGHQPQHF
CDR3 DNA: TGTGCCTGGAGCCCCGGCAGGGGCCATCAGCCCCAGCATTTT

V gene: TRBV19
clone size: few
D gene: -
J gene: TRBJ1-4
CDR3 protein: CASSPSPGSNEKLFF
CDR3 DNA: TGTGCCAGCAGCCCCTCACCGGGTTCCAATGAAAAACTGTTTTTT

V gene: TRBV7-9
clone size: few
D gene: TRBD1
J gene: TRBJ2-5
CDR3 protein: CASTPWGTGETQYF
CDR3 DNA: TGTGCCAGCACGCCTTGGGGGACAGGGGAGACCCAGTACTTC

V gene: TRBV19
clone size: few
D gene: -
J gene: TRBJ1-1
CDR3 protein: CASSIEGGEAFF
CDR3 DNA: TGTGCCAGTAGTATAGAAGGTGGTGAAGCTTTCTTT

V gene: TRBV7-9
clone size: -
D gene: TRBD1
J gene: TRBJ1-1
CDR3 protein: CASSRSTGAGTEAFF
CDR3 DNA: TGTGCCAGCAGCCGTTCTACAGGGGCGGGCACTGAAGCTTTCTTT

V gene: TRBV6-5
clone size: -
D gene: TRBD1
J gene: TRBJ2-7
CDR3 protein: CASSYSGQGASEQYF
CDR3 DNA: TGTGCCAGCAGTTACTCGGGACAGGGGGCTAGCGAGCAGTACTTC